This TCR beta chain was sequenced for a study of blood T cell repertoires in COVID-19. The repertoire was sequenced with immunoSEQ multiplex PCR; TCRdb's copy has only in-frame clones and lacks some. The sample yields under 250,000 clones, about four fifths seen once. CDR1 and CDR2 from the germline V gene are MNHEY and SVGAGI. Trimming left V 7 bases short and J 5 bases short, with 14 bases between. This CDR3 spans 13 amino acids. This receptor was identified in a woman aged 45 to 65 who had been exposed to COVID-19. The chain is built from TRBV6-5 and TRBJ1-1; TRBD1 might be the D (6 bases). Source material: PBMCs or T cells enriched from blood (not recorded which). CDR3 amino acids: CASTTLGQTEAFF. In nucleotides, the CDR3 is TGTGCCAGCACTACCCTAGGACAGACTGAAGCTTTCTTT.